These 32 T cell receptor beta chains came from one sample sequenced in a study of blood T cell repertoires in COVID-19. Using immunoSEQ multiplex PCR, the repertoire was profiled, and TCRdb retains in-frame clones only, with some absent. This repertoire shows some 110,000 clones, roughly 79% found once; its top ten account for roughly 10%. The sample was peripheral blood. These TCRs come from a woman aged 70-85 years with acute or convalescent COVID-19.

The chain is built from TRBV3-1 (or the pseudogene TRBV3-2) and TRBJ2-3; 7 nucleotides agree with TRBD1. The CDR3 spans 15 residues. Germline CDR1 LGHDT, CDR2 YNNKEL (reference sequence). V trimming: 2 bases; J trimming: 2 bases; junction bases outside the gene matches: 4. The CDR3 loop reads CASSQRTGLTDTQYF. The CDR3 nucleotides read TGTGCCAGCAGCCAAAGGACAGGACTCACAGATACGCAGTATTTT.

This chain joins TRBV2 and TRBJ1-6; a weak D match, TRBD1 (6 bases). The ends were cut back, 7 bases at V and 4 bases at J, with 14 bases in the middle. There are 15 residues in the CDR3. The germline CDR1 and CDR2 sequences are SNHLY and FYNNEI. In nucleotides, the CDR3 is TGTGCCAGCAAAGTGGGCAGGGGTTATAATTCACCCCTCCACTTT. This gives the protein CASKVGRGYNSPLHF.

This sequence joins TRBV28 and TRBJ1-2; 7 bases are shared with TRBD1. V gave up 6 bases and J gave up 2 bases; unmatched junction bases: 6. CDR1 and CDR2 (germline): MDHEN, SYDVKM. The CDR3 spans 14 residues. Here the CDR3 reads CASRTGAPNYGYTF. Here the CDR3 DNA reads TGTGCCAGCAGAACAGGGGCGCCCAACTATGGCTACACCTTC.

This clone was picked up a small number of times. DNA of the CDR3: TGTGCCAGCAGTCATCTGGAAGGGACAGGGGGCAAGTATGCTGGAAACACCATATATTTT. It yields the protein CASSHLEGTGGKYAGNTIYF. The chain couples TRBV3-1 (or the pseudogene TRBV3-2) to TRBJ1-3, with 12 bases aligning to TRBD1. Germline loops: CDR1 LGHDT, CDR2 YNNKEL (reference sequence). The V and J ends lost 6 bases and 2 bases, in that order; junction bases with no gene match: 17. The CDR3 is made up of 20 amino acids.

The chain combines TRBV11-2 with TRBJ2-7; D possibly corresponds to TRBD1 (5 bases). The CDR3 consists of 15 residues. Germline CDR1 is SGHAT and CDR2 is FQNNGV. Trimming shortened V by 3 bases and J by 2 bases, and 14 bases separated the two germline ends. CDR3 DNA sequence: TGTGCCAGCAGCTTCGGCAGGGCATCCACCTACGAGCAGTACTTC. Translating it yields CASSFGRASTYEQYF.

The gene calls are TRBV30 and TRBJ2-1; the match to TRBD2 covers 15 bases. Germline-derived CDR1 and CDR2 are GTSNPN and SVGIG (reference sequence). Trimming took 3 bases from V and 9 from J; bases not matched to a gene: 9. CDR3 length equals 16 residues. This CDR3 reads CAWSRTSGGGPREQFF. In nucleotides, the CDR3 is TGTGCCTGGAGCCGGACTAGCGGGGGGGGACCCCGTGAGCAGTTCTTC. Filled out from reference TRBV30 and TRBJ2-1, the complete variable domain reads SQTIHQWPATLVQPVGSPLSLECTVEGTSNPNLYWYRQAAGRGLQLLFYSVGIGQISSEVPQNLSASRPQDRQFILSSKKLLLSDSGFYLCAWSRTSGGGPREQFFGPGTRLTVL.

The chain joins TRBV6-6 to TRBJ2-5; TRBD2 is a possible D gene (7 bases). Deletions cut 5 bases from V and 5 bases from J, with 24 bases between. Germline-derived CDR1 and CDR2 are MNHNY and SVGAGI (reference sequence). This CDR3 is built from 17 residues. The CDR3 nucleotides are TGTGCCAGCAGTCGTCCCTGGGGGAGGGGGGTCGGCGAGACCCAGTACTTC. This codes for CASSRPWGRGVGETQYF.

This clone was seen only once. This chain links TRBV6-5 with TRBJ1-2; D is ambiguous. Looked up from germline, CDR1 is MNHEY and CDR2 is SVGAGI. Trimming pared 7 bases from V and 8 bases from J, leaving 17 bases between. The CDR3 sequence is 13 residues long. CDR3 DNA sequence: TGTGCCAGCACTAGGACGAAACCGGGAGGCTACACCTTC. Encoded protein: CASTRTKPGGYTF.

This clone was counted only a few times. The chain uses TRBV6-5 and TRBJ1-1; D is perhaps TRBD1 (6 bases). The CDR3 is 14 residues long. The germline V and J ends were trimmed by 6 bases and 3 bases, with 14 bases remaining between them. Germline V lookup: CDR1 MNHEY, CDR2 SVGAGI. The CDR3 loop reads CASSHRGADTEAFF. CDR3 sequence (DNA): TGTGCCAGCAGCCACCGGGGGGCTGACACTGAAGCTTTCTTT.

V and J are TRBV27 and TRBJ2-7; D not resolved. The CDR3 is 11 amino acids. Germline V lookup: CDR1 MNHEY, CDR2 SMNVEV (reference sequence). CDR3 residues: CGLVRTREQYF. As DNA, the CDR3 is TGTGGGTTGGTCAGAACCCGCGAGCAGTACTTC.

The rearrangement uses TRBV7-2 and TRBJ2-1; no reliable D call. Germline V gene data show CDR1 as SGHTA and CDR2 as FQGNSA. With 5 bases removed from V and 6 bases from J, the gap between germline ends came to 14 bases. The length of the CDR3 is 14 residues. CDR3 loop: CASSAVLLANEQFF. The DNA for the CDR3 is TGTGCCAGCAGCGCGGTATTATTAGCCAATGAGCAGTTCTTC.

CDR3 bases: TGTGCCAGCAGCTTGCGCCAAACGAGCTCTGGAAACACCATATATTTT. It yields the protein CASSLRQTSSGNTIYF. The chain uses TRBV5-5 and TRBJ1-3; D is ambiguous. The CDR3 consists of 16 residues. Between the trimmed V and J ends, which lost 1 base and 0 bases, there was a span of 11 bases. Germline CDR1 is SGHKS and CDR2 is YYEKEE (reference sequence).

This clone occurred a few times. The J gene is TRBJ1-4, the V gene TRBV20-1; unclear D gene. CDR1 DFQATT and CDR2 SNEGSKA come from the germline V gene (reference sequence). V was pared by 6 bases and J by 4 bases, with 18 bases between. The CDR3 has 15 amino acids. This chain's CDR3 is CSASGAGFLNEKLFF. The CDR3 DNA reads TGCAGTGCGAGTGGAGCGGGTTTTCTTAATGAAAAACTGTTTTTT.

V is TRBV5-5 and J is TRBJ1-5; TRBD1 aligns across 7 bases. Germline V gene sequence: CDR1 SGHKS, CDR2 YYEKEE (reference sequence). Trimming removed 3 bases from V and 7 bases from J; junction bases left unmatched: 10. The CDR3 length is 15 residues. The DNA of the CDR3 is TGTGCCAGCAGCTGGGATGGACAGGAATGGCAGCCCCAGCATTTT. Encoded protein: CASSWDGQEWQPQHF.

This clone has a handful of counts. The V call is TRBV27, the J call TRBJ1-1, with a possible D match to TRBD1 (5 bases). The CDR3 consists of 14 residues. Germline V gene data show CDR1 as MNHEY and CDR2 as SMNVEV (reference sequence). V lost 6 bases and J lost 4, with 15 bases in between. The CDR3 here is CASSPLGGSTEAFF. CDR3 sequence (DNA): TGTGCCAGCAGCCCCCTGGGGGGGAGCACTGAAGCTTTCTTT.

This chain joins TRBV5-5 and TRBJ2-7; D call uncertain. V gave up 1 base and J gave up 7 bases, with 12 bases separating them. CDR3 length: 13 residues. The germline gives CDR1 SGHKS, CDR2 YYEKEE (reference sequence). The DNA for the CDR3 is TGTGCCAGCAGCTTGCAGTCACCCTTTGAGCAGTACTTC. Translating gives CASSLQSPFEQYF. The entire variable domain, with the rest obtained from reference TRBV5-5 and TRBJ2-7, is as follows: DAGVTQSPTHLIKTRGQQVTLRCSPISGHKSVSWYQQVLGQGPQFIFQYYEKEERGRGNFPDRFSARQFPNYSSELNVNALLLGDSALYLCASSLQSPFEQYFGPGTRLTVT.

This clone was counted a single time. The chain links TRBV7-9 to TRBJ1-3; 8 bases are shared with TRBD1. Germline lookup yields CDR1 SEHNR and CDR2 FQNEAQ (reference sequence). V shed 4 bases and J 5 bases; nucleotides not matched to a gene: 4. The CDR3 has 14 amino acids. The CDR3 spells CASSSGQGRNTIYF. CDR3 nucleotide sequence: TGTGCCAGCAGCTCCGGACAGGGAAGAAACACCATATATTTT.

This rearrangement joins TRBV6-5 to TRBJ1-1; D unclear. The germline gives CDR1 MNHEY, CDR2 SVGAGI. This CDR3 contains 13 residues. The V gene lost 2 bases and the J gene lost 1 base, with 5 bases spanning the gap. CDR3 DNA: TGTGCCAGCAGTTACAGCACGAACACTGAAGCTTTCTTT. Protein: CASSYSTNTEAFF.

V and J are TRBV6-1 and TRBJ1-2; D not certain. V shed 0 bases and J shed 2 bases, with 7 bases lying between them. Germline CDR1 MNHNS, CDR2 SASEGT. The CDR3 covers 14 residues. CDR3 DNA: TGTGCCAGCAGTGAAGCCCACAAGAACTATGGCTACACCTTC. Its translation is CASSEAHKNYGYTF.

The gene calls are TRBV6-2 or TRBV6-3 and TRBJ1-5; D is possibly TRBD1 (6 bases). The germline V and J ends were trimmed by 2 bases and 0 bases, with 17 bases remaining between them. Looked up from germline, CDR1 is MNHEY and CDR2 is SVGEGT. CDR3 length equals 18 residues. CDR3 region: CASSYASGGPDSNQPQHF. CDR3 nucleotide sequence: TGTGCCAGCAGTTACGCTAGCGGGGGCCCGGATAGCAATCAGCCCCAGCATTTT.

CDR3 residues: CASSLASGRSYNEQFF. The CDR3 nucleotides are TGTGCCAGCAGCTTGGCTAGCGGGAGATCCTACAATGAGCAGTTCTTC. V gene TRBV5-4 combines with J gene TRBJ2-1; 10 bases agree with TRBD2. The CDR3 consists of 16 residues. The germline gives CDR1 SGHNT, CDR2 YYREEE (reference sequence). The trim removed 0 bases at V and 1 base at J, leaving 1 base unmatched.

This clone was seen only a few times. The V and J genes are TRBV5-8 and TRBJ1-5; 10 bases are a match to TRBD1. Germline V gene sequence: CDR1 SGHTS, CDR2 YDEGEE. The V gene end was trimmed by 1 base and the J gene end by 5 bases; junction bases not matched to a gene: 6. This CDR3 has 16 residues. In nucleotides, the CDR3 is TGTGCCAGCAGCTTGTTGGGACAGGGGATGGATCAGCCCCAGCATTTT. This gives the protein CASSLLGQGMDQPQHF.

The rearrangement joins TRBV19 to TRBJ2-5; 8 nucleotides match TRBD2. Trimming removed 6 bases from V and 2 bases from J; junction bases left unmatched: 11. Germline V gene lookup returns CDR1 LNHDA and CDR2 SQIVND (reference sequence). The CDR3 spans 16 residues. In DNA, the CDR3 is TGTGCCAGTAGCCGAGAAAGGACTAGCTCTCAAGAGACCCAGTACTTC. Amino acid sequence: CASSRERTSSQETQYF. The whole variable domain, filled in from reference TRBV19 and TRBJ2-5, reads DGGITQSPKYLFRKEGQNVTLSCEQNLNHDAMYWYRQDPGQGLRLIYYSQIVNDFQKGDIAEGYSVSREKKESFPLTVTSAQKNPTAFYLCASSRERTSSQETQYFGPGTRLLVL.

The rearrangement uses TRBV3-1 (or the pseudogene TRBV3-2) and TRBJ2-1, with 7 bases aligning to TRBD2. Per germline, CDR1 LGHDT and CDR2 YNNKEL (reference sequence). Trimming cost V 5 bases and J 7 bases; bases outside gene matches: 5. This CDR3 is 13 amino acids long. The CDR3: CASSGGSRNEQFF. The CDR3 DNA sequence: TGTGCCAGCAGCGGCGGGAGTAGGAATGAGCAGTTCTTC.

The chain employs TRBV30 and TRBJ2-1; 7 bases fit TRBD2. Looked up from germline, CDR1 is GTSNPN and CDR2 is SVGIG (reference sequence). CDR3 size: 16 residues. With 3 bases clipped from V and 10 bases from J, the junction kept 18 bases outside the gene matches. In nucleotides, the CDR3 is TGTGCCTGGAGACCCCGACTAGCCCCTAATCGGTGGGAGCAGTTCTTC. Translating gives CAWRPRLAPNRWEQFF.

This clone turned up a few times. The chain carries TRBV7-2 and TRBJ2-2, with 7 bases lining up with TRBD2. This CDR3 comprises 13 residues. V was pared by 10 bases and J by 2 bases, with 4 bases of the junction left unmatched. Germline V gives CDR1 SGHTA, CDR2 FQGNSA. Here the CDR3 DNA reads TGTGCCATCAAGACTAGCAACACCGGGGAGCTGTTTTTT. Protein sequence: CAIKTSNTGELFF.

The genes are TRBV6-5 and TRBJ2-1; TRBD2 might be the D (6 bases). The CDR3 consists of 11 residues. Germline CDR1 MNHEY, CDR2 SVGAGI. V was trimmed by 7 bases and J by 7 bases, leaving 8 bases between them. Written as DNA, the CDR3 is TGTGCCAGCAACCGGGGGAATGAGCAGTTCTTC. Translated, it gives CASNRGNEQFF.

This clone has only a few counts. V and J are TRBV30 and TRBJ1-6; TRBD1 aligns across 8 bases. J lost 6 bases, V lost 3 bases, and 4 bases had no gene match. CDR3 length: 14 residues. Per the germline V gene, CDR1 is GTSNPN and CDR2 is SVGIG (reference sequence). The chain's CDR3 is CAWRIGQGNSPLHF. As DNA, the CDR3 is TGTGCCTGGAGGATAGGACAGGGTAATTCACCCCTCCACTTT.

V gene TRBV30 combines with J gene TRBJ1-3, with D maybe TRBD1 (5 bases). The CDR3 is 14 residues long. With 6 bases removed from V and 0 bases from J, the gap between germline ends came to 12 bases. Germline lookup yields CDR1 GTSNPN and CDR2 SVGIG (reference sequence). This CDR3 is CACAGPNSGNTIYF. The CDR3 DNA follows: TGTGCCTGTGCGGGACCGAACTCTGGAAACACCATATATTTT.

The chain is built from TRBV7-9 and TRBJ2-3; weak D call: TRBD2 (6 bases). Germline CDR1 is SEHNR and CDR2 is FQNEAQ (reference sequence). The CDR3 totals 16 residues. Trimming cost V 2 bases and J 2 bases, with 14 bases left between them. This chain's CDR3 is CASSLLGDSYTDTQYF. Here the CDR3 DNA reads TGTGCCAGCAGCTTACTAGGGGACTCTTACACAGATACGCAGTATTTT.

In this sample, this clone turned up a few times. This rearrangement joins TRBV5-4 to TRBJ1-1; 8 bases agree with TRBD1. In germline, CDR1 is SGHNT, CDR2 YYREEE (reference sequence). Germline trimming cut 5 bases from V and 0 bases from J; bases unmatched to any gene: 3. This CDR3 contains 14 residues. The CDR3 DNA follows: TGTGCCAGCAGTCAGGACAGGGTGAACACTGAAGCTTTCTTT. Protein product: CASSQDRVNTEAFF.

This chain joins TRBV27 and TRBJ1-1; tentative D call: TRBD1 (5 bases). Trimming left V 1 base short and J 0 bases short, with 12 bases between. Germline V gene data show CDR1 as MNHEY and CDR2 as SMNVEV (reference sequence). The CDR3 covers 16 residues. The CDR3 DNA sequence: TGTGCCAGCAGTTTATTGCCAGGGCCGATGAACACTGAAGCTTTCTTT. Encoded protein: CASSLLPGPMNTEAFF.